The rows below give T cell receptor beta chains drawn from one sample of a study of OX40 agonist ivuxolimab in advanced cancers. TCRdb keeps only in-frame clones here, not all; method: immunoSEQ multiplex PCR. The sample carries tens of thousands of clones, approximately 87% recorded once. The sequences come from CD4+ or CD8+ T cells sorted from blood, collected in a trial of the OX40 agonist ivuxolimab. The receptors here all came from an adult with an advanced solid tumor such as melanoma, head and neck, liver or kidney cancer. Each CDR3 is given with its conserved first and last residue. A D gene is named only where the DNA matches it firmly. The size of a clone is reported for some rows only, either as once, few or many, or as a class for expanded clones.

TRBV11-2,.,.,13,TRBJ2-5,TGTGCCAGCAGCTCGGACGGGGAAGAGACCCAGTACTTC,CASSSDGEETQYF
TRBV19,.,few,14,TRBJ2-2,TGTGCCACCAGACAGGGCGGGAGCACCGGGGAGCTGTTTTTT,CATRQGGSTGELFF
TRBV29-1,TRBD1,.,15,TRBJ2-2,TGCAGCGCCTTGCCCAGGGGGCGAGGGGACGGGGAGCTGTTTTTT,CSALPRGRGDGELFF
TRBV18,.,.,15,TRBJ2-7,TGTGCCAGCTCACCACGGGCGACGGGGAGTAACGAGCAGTACTTC,CASSPRATGSNEQYF
TRBV18,.,.,14,TRBJ1-6,TGTGCCAGCTCACCGGGGGACGCTAATTCACCCCTCCACTTT,CASSPGDANSPLHF
TRBV6-5,.,.,13,TRBJ2-1,TGTGCCAGCAGCAGTACAGTTTACAATGAGCAGTTCTTC,CASSSTVYNEQFF
TRBV7-9,.,.,12,TRBJ2-3,TGTGCCAGCAGCTTAGTCCCAGATACGCAGTATTTT,CASSLVPDTQYF
TRBV7-2,.,.,13,TRBJ2-5,TGTGCCAGCAGACGACCAGAGAAGGGGACCCAGTACTTC,CASRRPEKGTQYF
TRBV7-9,TRBD2,.,15,TRBJ2-3,TGTGCCAGCAGCACATCTAGCGGGGGTACCAATACGCAGTATTTT,CASSTSSGGTNTQYF
TRBV19,.,.,16,TRBJ2-1,TGTGCCAGTAGTATACTTGGAAGGGGGGGCGGAGATGAGCAGTTCTTC,CASSILGRGGGDEQFF
TRBV29-1,TRBD1,.,15,TRBJ2-5,TGCAGCGTTGAGACAGGGGGCTTGCGAGGAGAGACCCAGTACTTC,CSVETGGLRGETQYF
TRBV5-6,.,.,15,TRBJ2-3,TGTGCCAGCAGCTTGCGGCCAGCCTTCACAGATACGCAGTATTTT,CASSLRPAFTDTQYF
TRBV7-8,TRBD2,.,17,TRBJ2-3,TGTGCCAGCAGCGCCCCCGGGACTAGCGGGGCCACAGATACGCAGTATTTT,CASSAPGTSGATDTQYF
TRBV7-2,.,.,14,TRBJ2-5,TGTGCCAGCAGCTTAGCGGGGGTATGGGAGACCCAGTACTTC,CASSLAGVWETQYF
TRBV25-1,.,.,16,TRBJ1-3,TGTGCCAGCAGTGAAGATCGGGCAGGGACTGGAAACACCATATATTTT,CASSEDRAGTGNTIYF
TRBV18,TRBD1,.,16,TRBJ2-1,TGTGCCAGCTCACCAGTTGGGACAGGGAACTACAATGAGCAGTTCTTC,CASSPVGTGNYNEQFF
TRBV12-5,TRBD1,few,14,TRBJ1-1,TGTGCTAGTAGACAGGGGACGAGAAACACTGAAGCTTTCTTT,CASRQGTRNTEAFF
TRBV6-4,.,.,13,TRBJ1-1,TGTGCCAGCAGTTTACAGAGGAACACTGAAGCTTTCTTT,CASSLQRNTEAFF
TRBV7-7,.,.,13,TRBJ1-1,TGTGCTAGCAGCCAGGACGGGAACACTGAAGCTTTCTTT,CASSQDGNTEAFF
TRBV6-5,.,.,14,TRBJ1-6,TGTGCCAGCACTCAAAGATTGGGGGATTCACCCCTCCACTTT,CASTQRLGDSPLHF
TRBV9,.,.,14,TRBJ1-6,TGTGCCAGCAGCGTAGCGGAGGGGAATTCACCCCTCCACTTT,CASSVAEGNSPLHF
TRBV30,TRBD1,.,15,TRBJ2-7,TGTGCCTGGAGTATTCCGGGACAGGGGGGTTACGAGCAGTACTTC,CAWSIPGQGGYEQYF
TRBV10-3,TRBD2,.,16,TRBJ2-2,TGTGCCATCAGGACTAGCGGGGCCTTGAACACCGGGGAGCTGTTTTTT,CAIRTSGALNTGELFF
TRBV19,TRBD1,.,16,TRBJ2-6,TGTGCCAGTGGGCGGACAGGGCGCTCTGGGGCCAACGTCCTGACTTTC,CASGRTGRSGANVLTF
TRBV4-1,.,.,16,TRBJ2-3,TGCGCCAGCAGCCAAGAGGGAACCTTTTATTCTTTTACGCAGTATTTT,CASSQEGTFYSFTQYF
TRBV6-6,TRBD1,.,16,TRBJ2-3,TGTGCCAGCAGGGCCCTTAGGGGGCGCGGGACAGATACGCAGTATTTT,CASRALRGRGTDTQYF
TRBV27,.,.,16,TRBJ2-2,TGTGCCAGCAGTTCCCCTTGGGGGGAGGCCACCGGGGAGCTGTTTTTT,CASSSPWGEATGELFF
TRBV6-7,.,.,17,TRBJ2-5,TGTGCCAGCAGCCGCCCGGGGTGGGGGGATCGTGGGGAGACCCAGTACTTC,CASSRPGWGDRGETQYF
TRBV2,.,.,14,TRBJ1-2,TGTGCCAGCAGCCACCGGGACACTAACTATGGCTACACCTTC,CASSHRDTNYGYTF
TRBV6-1,.,.,16,TRBJ1-6,TGTGCCAGCAGTGAAGCCGGGAGCTCCTATAATTCACCCCTCCACTTT,CASSEAGSSYNSPLHF
TRBV4-3,.,.,15,TRBJ1-6,TGCGCCAGCAGCCAAGATCGGGGAAAATTATTACCCCTCCACTTT,CASSQDRGKLLPLHF
TRBV7-9,.,once,15,TRBJ1-4,TGTGCCAGCAGGGAGACCTCTGCAACTAATGAAAAACTGTTTTTT,CASRETSATNEKLFF
TRBV13,TRBD1,.,15,TRBJ1-2,TGTGCCAGCAGCTTGACCGGGACAGGGGGCTATGGCTACACCTTC,CASSLTGTGGYGYTF
TRBV5-1,.,.,14,TRBJ2-4,TGCGCCAGCAGCTTGGAGGGCAGCCGAAACATTCAGTACTTC,CASSLEGSRNIQYF
TRBV9,.,few,17,TRBJ1-3,TGTGCCAGCAGCGTAGGGGGGCGGCAGAGCTCTGGAAACACCATATATTTT,CASSVGGRQSSGNTIYF
TRBV7-9,.,few,13,TRBJ1-1,TGTGCCAGCACCCTATCGATGGACAGTGAGGCTTTCTTT,CASTLSMDSEAFF
TRBV5-1,.,.,15,TRBJ1-1,TGCGCCAGCAGCTTGGGGCAAACAGCGAACACTGAAGCTTTCTTT,CASSLGQTANTEAFF